This T cell receptor beta chain was recovered during a study of T-cell memory formation after mild COVID-19. Study as a whole: Each donor largely had its own TCR clusters. Study conclusions and caveats: Detection of some responders pre-infection suggested pre-existing cross-reactive memory T cells participated. Of the contracting clones, CD4+ ones lay mainly in CM and EM, and CD8+ ones in EMRA.

A few counts support this clonotype. Antigen: not known. CDR1 MGHRA and CDR2 YSYEKL come from the germline V gene. The junction had 6 bases not matched to a gene; V was cut back by 1 base and J by 2 bases. This CDR3 spans 16 amino acids. TCRdb processed the 5' RACE reads anew with MiXCR; each CDR3 protein has one entry. The sample includes approximately 89,000 distinct CDR3 sequences, around 27% of them seen just once. Sequenced: PBMCs or a T cell subset sorted from them (not recorded which). The TCR originated in a man aged 18 to 29 who had mild COVID-19 (a few samples of this study predate the infection). Cell type and time point are not known. J is TRBJ2-3 and V is TRBV4-1; 7 bases fit TRBD2. Here the CDR3 DNA reads TGCGCCAGCAGCCAAGGAGCGGGGAGCTTCACAGATACGCAGTATTTT. Translation gives CASSQGAGSFTDTQYF.